This TCR beta chain was captured in a study of a mutant IDH1 vaccine in newly diagnosed glioma. This CDR3 is 15 amino acids long. Germline loops: CDR1 LNHDA, CDR2 SQIVND (reference sequence). Trimming stripped 8 bases from V and 0 bases from J, with 16 bases between. TCRdb's copy holds only in-frame clones and misses some; the assay was immunoSEQ multiplex PCR. The sample yields 57,000 or so clones, around 80% seen once. Time point of the sample: week 11, during vaccination. Each vaccine dose was 300 ug of mutant IDH1 20-mer peptide, with topical imiquimod. With regard to this clone: The antigen remains unidentified.

This receptor was taken from a young man with glioma. This rearrangement joins TRBV19 to TRBJ1-1; D unclear. Sequenced material: PBMCs, taken from a glioma patient whose treatment included an IDH1 peptide vaccine. CDR3 in amino acids: CASYKFRGVNTEAFF. In nucleotides, the CDR3 is TGTGCCAGTTATAAGTTTAGAGGAGTGAACACTGAAGCTTTCTTT.